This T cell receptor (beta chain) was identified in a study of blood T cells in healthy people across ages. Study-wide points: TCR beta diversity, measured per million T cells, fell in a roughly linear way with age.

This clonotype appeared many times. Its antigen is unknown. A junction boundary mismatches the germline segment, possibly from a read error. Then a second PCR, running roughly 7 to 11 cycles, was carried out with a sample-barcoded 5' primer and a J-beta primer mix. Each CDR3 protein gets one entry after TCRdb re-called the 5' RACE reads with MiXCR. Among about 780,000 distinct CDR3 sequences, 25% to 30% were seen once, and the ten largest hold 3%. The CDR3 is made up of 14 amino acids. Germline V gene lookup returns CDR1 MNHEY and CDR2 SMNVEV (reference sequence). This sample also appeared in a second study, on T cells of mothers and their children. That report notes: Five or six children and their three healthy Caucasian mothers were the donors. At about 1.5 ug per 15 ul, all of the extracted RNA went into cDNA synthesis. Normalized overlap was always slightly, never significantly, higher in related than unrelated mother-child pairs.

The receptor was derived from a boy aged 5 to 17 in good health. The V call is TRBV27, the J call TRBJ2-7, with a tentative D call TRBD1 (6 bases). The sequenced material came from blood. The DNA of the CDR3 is TGCGCCAGCAGCTTGTCGGACAGCTCCTACGAGCAGTACTTC. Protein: CASSLSDSSYEQYF.